This T cell receptor beta chain emerged from a study of cytomegalovirus exposure and HLA in healthy donors. On the study more broadly: The 120 or so validation repertoires were reported in a later analysis to have been generated on the same platform as the approximately 700 first-cohort repertoires.

Whole-study findings and limits: According to a subsequent analysis, TCR clusters identified in the first cohort showed a tendency to co-occur across the 120 validation repertoires. Cytomegalovirus status was reportedly diagnosed by the classifier with high sensitivity and specificity.

Notes on this clone: No antigen is known for it.

TCRdb's copy holds only in-frame clones and misses some; the assay was immunoSEQ multiplex PCR. Of over 200,000 clones listed, 85% to 90% are singletons. This CDR3 has 12 residues. Germline CDR1 reads MDHEN; CDR2 reads SYDVKM. The germline V and J ends were trimmed by 2 bases and 5 bases, with 6 bases remaining between them. Separation from the roughly 670-subject first cohort characterized the roughly 120-subject validation cohort, to which the donors belonged. The sample comprised PBMCs. The origin of this receptor is a woman aged 18 to 35 in good health and CMV-seronegative. The chain combines TRBV28 with TRBJ1-2; no reliable D call. The CDR3 region is CASSLREYGYTF. The CDR3 DNA reads as TGTGCCAGCAGTTTACGGGAATATGGCTACACCTTC.